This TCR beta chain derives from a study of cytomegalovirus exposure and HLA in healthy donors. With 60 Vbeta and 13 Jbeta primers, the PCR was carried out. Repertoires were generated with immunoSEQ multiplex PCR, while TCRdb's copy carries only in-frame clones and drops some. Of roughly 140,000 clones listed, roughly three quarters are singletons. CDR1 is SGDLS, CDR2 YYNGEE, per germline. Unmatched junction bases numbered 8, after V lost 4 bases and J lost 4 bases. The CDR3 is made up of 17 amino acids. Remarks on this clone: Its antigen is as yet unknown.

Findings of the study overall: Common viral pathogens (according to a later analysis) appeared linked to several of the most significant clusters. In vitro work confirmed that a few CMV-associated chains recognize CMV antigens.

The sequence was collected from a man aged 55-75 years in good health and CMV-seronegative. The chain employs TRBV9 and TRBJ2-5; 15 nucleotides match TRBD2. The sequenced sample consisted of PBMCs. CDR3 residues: CASSPPGTSGRIETQYF. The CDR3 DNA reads TGTGCCAGCAGCCCCCCGGGGACTAGCGGGAGGATAGAGACCCAGTACTTC.